These 4 T cell receptor beta chains were sequenced from one sample in a study of blood T cell repertoires in COVID-19. The table came from immunoSEQ multiplex PCR; TCRdb's copy has only in-frame clones and leaves some out. Of approximately 88,000 clones in the sample, about four fifths were seen once. Sequenced material: peripheral blood. These receptor sequences come from a woman aged 80 or over with active or convalescent COVID-19.

This clone has a single count. The chain joins TRBV30 to TRBJ2-3, with TRBD2 as a possible D gene (6 bases). The ends were cut back, 8 bases at V and 3 bases at J, with 12 bases in the middle. Germline values: CDR1 GTSNPN, CDR2 SVGIG (reference sequence). The CDR3 runs to 12 residues. CDR3 region: CAQNRGTDTQYF. CDR3 in DNA: TGTGCCCAAAACCGGGGGACAGATACGCAGTATTTT.

This clone was observed a few times. The J gene is TRBJ2-7, the V gene TRBV6-5; TRBD2 matches at 9 bases. CDR3 length equals 14 residues. Germline CDR1 and CDR2: MNHEY and SVGAGI. V was pared by 5 bases and J by 1 base, with 3 bases of the junction left unmatched. DNA for the CDR3: TGTGCCAGCAGTCTAGCGGGGCGGTCCTACGAGCAGTACTTC. Its translation is CASSLAGRSYEQYF.

This rearrangement joins TRBV5-1 to TRBJ2-3; TRBD2 matches 9 bases. The trim removed 0 bases at V and 2 bases at J, leaving 7 bases unmatched. The CDR3 is 17 amino acids. Germline CDR1 and CDR2: SGHRS and YFSETQ. The CDR3 DNA follows: TGCGCCAGCAGCTTGGTAGGGAGCGGGGGGAACACAGATACGCAGTATTTT. It codes for CASSLVGSGGNTDTQYF.

The V call is TRBV18, the J call TRBJ1-1; 10 bases match TRBD1. This CDR3 region has 14 residues. The V gene's germline CDR1 is KGHSH and CDR2 LQKENI. With 2 bases clipped from V and 10 bases from J, the junction kept 7 bases outside the gene matches. This CDR3 reads CASSPARTGGRAFF. The CDR3 nucleotides are TGTGCCAGCTCACCAGCTAGGACAGGGGGTAGAGCTTTCTTT. Complete variable domain (other parts from reference TRBV18 and TRBJ1-1): NAGVMQNPRHLVRRRGQEARLRCSPMKGHSHVYWYRQLPEEGLKFMVYLQKENIIDESGMPKERFSAEFPKEGPSILRIQQVVRGDSAAYFCASSPARTGGRAFFGQGTRLTVV.